A selection of T cell receptor beta chains follows, all from one sample in a study of human T cells and chemical hapten exposure. TCRdb re-derived calls from the RACE reads in MiXCR, one entry per CDR3 protein. Of tens of thousands of distinct CDR3 sequences in the sample, about 8.6% were seen once. The sequenced sample consisted of whole blood. The receptor set was obtained from a male donor in good health. Some clones in this sample may be carry-over from other donors' samples. Both conserved end residues are part of each CDR3. A D gene is named only where the DNA matches it firmly. Only part of the rows carry a size: once, few, many, or a class if the clone is expanded.

TGTGCCAGCAGCTACGGGACAGTGAATGAAAAACTGTTTTTT,CASSYGTVNEKLFF,TRBD1,-,TRBJ1-4,TRBV27
TGCGCCAGCAGTGAGTCTAGTGGCGAGCAGTACTTC,CASSESSGEQYF,-,many,TRBJ2-7,TRBV10-1
TGTGCCAGCACAGGCTACTCTGGAAACACCATATATTTT,CASTGYSGNTIYF,-,few,TRBJ1-3,TRBV6-2/TRBV6-3
TGTGCCAGCAGTTTCGGACAGGGACTACGCGAGCAGTACTTC,CASSFGQGLREQYF,-,many,TRBJ2-7,TRBV12-3/TRBV12-4
TGCAGCGTTACGACGACAGCTAATTCACCCCTCCACTTT,CSVTTTANSPLHF,-,many,TRBJ1-6,TRBV29-1
TGCAGCGTTGAACTCCTAACTGGAAACACCATATATTTT,CSVELLTGNTIYF,-,many,TRBJ1-3,TRBV29-1
TGCGCCAGCAGCTTCGGTGCCCAAACTGGAGAGCAGTACTTC,CASSFGAQTGEQYF,-,few,TRBJ2-7,TRBV5-1
TGCAGTGCTAGAGATTGGATCCCGAAAGATACGCAGTATTTT,CSARDWIPKDTQYF,-,-,TRBJ2-3,TRBV20-1
TGCGCCAGCAGCCATGATATTAGGATCTCCTACGAGCAGTACTTC,CASSHDIRISYEQYF,-,-,TRBJ2-7,TRBV4-1
TGTGCCAGCAGTTACCCGACAGGGTTGATCGCACCCCTCCACTTT,CASSYPTGLIAPLHF,TRBD1,-,TRBJ1-6,TRBV6-2/TRBV6-3
TGTGCCAGCGACCCCGGGGCCGCGGGGGAAAAACTGTTTTTT,CASDPGAAGEKLFF,-,few,TRBJ1-4,TRBV6-1
TGTGCCAGCAGCTCCAGGGATACAGATACGCAGTATTTT,CASSSRDTDTQYF,-,many,TRBJ2-3,TRBV7-2
TGCAGCGTTGAGTGGACTAGCGGGAGTTCCCCAGATACGCAGTATTTT,CSVEWTSGSSPDTQYF,TRBD2,-,TRBJ2-3,TRBV29-1
TGTGCCAGCAGTTTCCTGAAGAACACTGAAGCTTTCTTT,CASSFLKNTEAFF,-,-,TRBJ1-1,TRBV12-3/TRBV12-4
TGTGCCAGCAGCCCGACAGGGGGCTATACCAGTTCACCCCTCCACTTT,CASSPTGGYTSSPLHF,TRBD1,few,TRBJ1-6,TRBV12-3/TRBV12-4
TGTGCCATCAGTGAGCAGGTCCTTTACGAGCAGTACTTC,CAISEQVLYEQYF,-,once,TRBJ2-7,TRBV10-3
TGTGCCAGCAGCTTTAGGCGGATGGATGAGCAGTTCTTC,CASSFRRMDEQFF,-,few,TRBJ2-1,TRBV7-7
TGTGCCAGCAGCCAAGAGAGGCCAGGGAGCAATCAGCCCCAGCATTTT,CASSQERPGSNQPQHF,-,many,TRBJ1-5,TRBV3-1
TGCAGTGCTACGTCCCCTACTACTAGCGGGGGGTCCTACAATGAGCAGTTCTTC,CSATSPTTSGGSYNEQFF,TRBD2,many,TRBJ2-1,TRBV20-1
TGTGCCAGCAGCCCCCAGGACTTCCTCAACGAGCAGTACTTC,CASSPQDFLNEQYF,-,few,TRBJ2-7,TRBV13
TGCGCCAGCAGTGAGTCGAGGGCAGGGCGGTACAATGAGCAGTTCTTC,CASSESRAGRYNEQFF,-,many,TRBJ2-1,TRBV10-2
TGTGCCAGCAGCACCCAAGGACAGGGTTCCTACGAGCAGTACTTC,CASSTQGQGSYEQYF,TRBD1,many,TRBJ2-7,TRBV6-5
TGTGCCAGCAGTAGGGACAGGGGGCAAGATACGCAGTATTTT,CASSRDRGQDTQYF,TRBD1,-,TRBJ2-3,TRBV6-5
TGCGCCAGCAGCTTGGGCCCCGCGAACACTGAAGCTTTCTTT,CASSLGPANTEAFF,-,few,TRBJ1-1,TRBV5-1
TGTGCCAGTAGTAAAACCGACAGGGTTACCTACGAGCAGTACTTC,CASSKTDRVTYEQYF,TRBD1,few,TRBJ2-7,TRBV19
TGTGCCAGCAGTTACCCTGGACAGCCTAGCAATCAGCCCCAGCATTTT,CASSYPGQPSNQPQHF,-,few,TRBJ1-5,TRBV6-6
TGTGCCAGCAGTTACTCGCGACAGGGAGAGAACAATGAGCAGTTCTTC,CASSYSRQGENNEQFF,TRBD1,many,TRBJ2-1,TRBV6-2/TRBV6-3
TGTGCCAGCGGTGAACGCAATCAGCCCCAGCATTTT,CASGERNQPQHF,-,-,TRBJ1-5,TRBV6-1
TGCGCCAGCAGCCAGGAAACTAGCGGGGTGGATACGCAGTATTTT,CASSQETSGVDTQYF,TRBD2,many,TRBJ2-3,TRBV4-1
TGCGCCAGCAGCTTTACGGGCGGCCCAGGGGACCTACGCGAGCAGTACTTC,CASSFTGGPGDLREQYF,-,few,TRBJ2-7,TRBV5-1
TGTGCCAGCAGCCAAGGGACAGGGACAGATACGCAGTATTTT,CASSQGTGTDTQYF,TRBD1,many,TRBJ2-3,TRBV7-2
TGTGCCAGCAGTCTAGCGGGAGCACCTAACACAGATACGCAGTATTTT,CASSLAGAPNTDTQYF,TRBD2,few,TRBJ2-3,TRBV6-6
TGCGCCAGCAGTGAAGGTCAGAACACTGAAGCTTTCTTT,CASSEGQNTEAFF,-,few,TRBJ1-1,TRBV10-2
TGTGCCAGCATGACGACTAGCGGGTTTCCCTACGAGCAGTACTTC,CASMTTSGFPYEQYF,TRBD2,few,TRBJ2-7,TRBV2
TGTGCCAGCAGTCCGGGACTAGCGGGACAAGAGACCCAGTACTTC,CASSPGLAGQETQYF,TRBD2,few,TRBJ2-5,TRBV2
TGTGTCAGCAGCCGGGGGGTATTGACGGGAAACACCATATATTTT,CVSSRGVLTGNTIYF,-,-,TRBJ1-3,TRBV7-6
TGTGCCAGCAGTCGGACCCAGGGAGAGACCCAGTACTTC,CASSRTQGETQYF,-,many,TRBJ2-5,TRBV12-3/TRBV12-4
TGCAGCGTTGGGGACGGGACTAGCGGTTACGAGCAGTACTTC,CSVGDGTSGYEQYF,TRBD2,-,TRBJ2-7,TRBV29-1
TGTGCCAGCGCGGCCCCGCTCGCCGGGACAGGGAAGGAGACCCAGTACTTC,CASAAPLAGTGKETQYF,TRBD1,many,TRBJ2-5,TRBV6-5
TGTGCCAGCAGTTCACAGGGTGATGGCGCTGAAGCTTTCTTT,CASSSQGDGAEAFF,-,many,TRBJ1-1,TRBV2
TGTGCCAGCAGCAACCGGGACCGACCGTCTAGCACAGATACGCAGTATTTT,CASSNRDRPSSTDTQYF,-,-,TRBJ2-3,TRBV5-5
TGTGCCACCGGTGGGGCCATGAACACTGAAGCTTTCTTT,CATGGAMNTEAFF,-,many,TRBJ1-1,TRBV6-5
TGTGCCAGCAGTGTAACTAGCGGGGCTTACAATGAGCAGTTCTTC,CASSVTSGAYNEQFF,TRBD2,-,TRBJ2-1,TRBV27
TGTGCCAGCAGTTTGTTAGGGGTGAACACTGAAGCTTTCTTT,CASSLLGVNTEAFF,-,many,TRBJ1-1,TRBV12-3/TRBV12-4
TGCAGCGGCGGACAGCCCGCAGATACGCAGTATTTT,CSGGQPADTQYF,-,many,TRBJ2-3,TRBV29-1
TGCGCCAGCAGCCAACCGGGGACAGGGTATCCCTATAGGGGCTACACCTTC,CASSQPGTGYPYRGYTF,TRBD1,-,TRBJ1-2,TRBV4-1
TGTGCCAGCTCACCGGATGGGGGCGAAAAACTGTTTTTT,CASSPDGGEKLFF,-,few,TRBJ1-4,TRBV18
TGTGCCAGCAGCTTTGGGGTTACTGAAGCTTTCTTT,CASSFGVTEAFF,-,few,TRBJ1-1,TRBV13
TGCGCCAGCAGTTCAGGGGCGAAGAACACTGAAGCTTTCTTT,CASSSGAKNTEAFF,-,few,TRBJ1-1,TRBV5-1
TGTGCTAGTGGTTTGGTACCCAGGGGGAACACCGGGGAGCTGTTTTTT,CASGLVPRGNTGELFF,-,-,TRBJ2-2,TRBV12-5
TGTGCCAGCAGCTTAGCATTGGGCGTGAGGCGGGAGGATACAGATACGCAGTATTTT,CASSLALGVRREDTDTQYF,TRBD2,many,TRBJ2-3,TRBV11-2
TGTGCCAGCACGGGGGACAGGGGGCAGGAAACTGAAGCTTTCTTT,CASTGDRGQETEAFF,TRBD1,few,TRBJ1-1,TRBV7-9
TGCAGTGCTTCCCTAGCGGGGCAAGAGACCCAGTACTTC,CSASLAGQETQYF,TRBD2,few,TRBJ2-5,TRBV20-1